These 27 T cell receptor beta chains were all obtained from the same sample, sequenced in a study of blood T cell repertoires in COVID-19. Here immunoSEQ multiplex PCR was the method, and the copy in TCRdb shows in-frame clones only, minus some. The table includes over 150,000 clones, around four fifths detected once. Sequencing was performed on peripheral blood. The receptors derive from an elderly woman with acute or convalescent COVID-19.

The V and J genes are TRBV6-5 and TRBJ2-2, with 8 bases identical to TRBD1. The CDR3 extends over 13 amino acids. The V segment lost 8 bases and the J segment 1 base; nucleotides outside the gene matches: 0. The V gene's germline CDR1 is MNHEY and CDR2 SVGAGI. CDR3 DNA: TGTGCCAGCGGGACAGGGAACACCGGGGAGCTGTTTTTT. The encoded protein is CASGTGNTGELFF.

This sequence joins TRBV25-1 and TRBJ2-1; 9 bases fit TRBD2. The CDR3 has 15 residues. CDR1 and CDR2 from the germline V gene are MGHDK and SYGVNS. Germline trimming cut 6 bases from V and 2 bases from J; bases unmatched to any gene: 5. The DNA of the CDR3 is TGTGCCAGCAGCCCGCCTAGCGGGACCTACAATGAGCAGTTCTTC. This encodes CASSPPSGTYNEQFF.

This clone was found once. The gene calls are TRBV7-8 and TRBJ2-7; possible D gene TRBD2, 6 bases. CDR1 and CDR2 (germline): SGHVS, FQNEAQ. V was pared by 5 bases and J by 4 bases, with 18 bases between. This CDR3 spans 15 amino acids. Here the CDR3 reads CASSAGTSFGYEQYF. CDR3 in DNA: TGTGCCAGCAGCGCGGGGACTTCTTTCGGGTACGAGCAGTACTTC.

The genes are TRBV6-2 or TRBV6-3 and TRBJ2-3, with TRBD2 as a possible D gene (6 bases). Between the trimmed V and J ends, which lost 1 base and 3 bases, there was a span of 20 bases. Germline lookup yields CDR1 MNHEY and CDR2 SVGEGT. CDR3 length: 18 residues. The CDR3 region is CASSYLGGGSRSTDTQYF. As DNA, the CDR3 is TGTGCCAGCAGTTACTTGGGAGGAGGGTCAAGGTCGACAGATACGCAGTATTTT.

This chain joins TRBV19 and TRBJ1-3, with 9 nucleotides matching TRBD1. Germline V gene sequence: CDR1 LNHDA, CDR2 SQIVND (reference sequence). V lost 7 bases and J lost 3; bases outside the gene matches: 7. This CDR3 is 15 amino acids long. The CDR3 here is CASTIQGASGNTIYF. In DNA form, the CDR3 reads TGTGCCAGTACCATACAGGGGGCCAGTGGAAACACCATATATTTT.

In this sample, this clone turned up many times. The chain recombines TRBV29-1 with TRBJ1-2; perhaps TRBD1 as D (5 bases). V was clipped by 3 bases and J by 7 bases, with 18 bases between them. The CDR3 runs 14 residues. Germline V CDR1 and CDR2: SQVTM, ANQGSEA. CDR3 sequence reads: CSVDTDTGGTGYTF. DNA of the CDR3: TGCAGCGTTGATACGGACACCGGGGGTACTGGCTACACCTTC.

This clone was seen just once. The same CDR3 can be traced to other DNA sequences in this sample. The rearrangement uses TRBV12-3 or TRBV12-4 and TRBJ1-5; D not resolved. V was shortened by 2 bases and J by 2 bases, with 4 bases between the two germline ends. This CDR3 contains 13 residues. CDR3: CASSLTGNQPQHF. Here the CDR3 DNA reads TGTGCCAGCAGTTTAACGGGCAATCAGCCCCAGCATTTT.

The gene calls are TRBV3-1 (or the pseudogene TRBV3-2) and TRBJ2-3; D remains unclear. The CDR3 length is 15 residues. Trimming cost V 0 bases and J 0 bases, with 7 bases left between them. Looked up from germline, CDR1 is LGHDT and CDR2 is YNNKEL (reference sequence). The CDR3 protein is CASSQDFPSTDTQYF. DNA of the CDR3: TGTGCCAGCAGCCAAGATTTCCCGAGCACAGATACGCAGTATTTT.

V usage is TRBV5-1 and J usage is TRBJ2-7; no firm D call. CDR1 is SGHRS, CDR2 YFSETQ, per germline. V lost 0 bases to trimming and J lost 6 bases, with 7 bases between them. The CDR3 spans 12 residues. CDR3 nucleotides: TGCGCCAGCAGCTTGGGAGATCTCGAGCAGTACTTC. This translates into CASSLGDLEQYF.

The chain uses TRBV16 and TRBJ1-2; possibly TRBD1 for D (5 bases). Germline V gives CDR1 KGHSY, CDR2 FQNENV. This CDR3 has 13 residues. V gave up 0 bases and J gave up 8 bases, with 10 bases separating them. CDR3 in amino acids: CASSQSGGSGYTF. In nucleotides, the CDR3 is TGTGCCAGCAGCCAATCGGGGGGAAGCGGCTACACCTTC.

This clone was seen a handful of times. This sequence joins TRBV2 and TRBJ2-2; TRBD1 aligns across 7 bases. CDR1 SNHLY and CDR2 FYNNEI come from the germline V gene. The CDR3 totals 15 residues. J was trimmed by 4 bases and V by 2 bases; bases with no gene match: 4. The CDR3 sequence: CASSERGPGTGELFF. The CDR3 DNA reads as TGTGCCAGCAGTGAAAGGGGGCCCGGCACCGGGGAGCTGTTTTTT.

A remark on this clone: The sample contains more than one DNA sequence encoding this CDR3. The rearrangement uses TRBV6-2 or TRBV6-3 and TRBJ1-5; the D gene is possibly TRBD1 (6 bases). The CDR3 sequence is 14 residues long. Trimming took 5 bases from V and 4 from J, leaving 12 bases between them. CDR1 and CDR2 (germline): MNHEY, SVGEGT. In DNA, the CDR3 is TGTGCCAGCAGTCCGGACAGTCGAAATCAGCCCCAGCATTTT. Translated: CASSPDSRNQPQHF.

The rearrangement links TRBV29-1 to TRBJ2-7, with D perhaps matching TRBD1 (6 bases). The V end was cut by 7 bases, the J end by 2 bases, with 15 bases between. This CDR3 has 13 amino acids. Germline loops: CDR1 SQVTM, CDR2 ANQGSEA. The CDR3 DNA reads as TGCAGCGGTTCGTTTGGGACAACCTACGAGCAGTACTTC. This encodes CSGSFGTTYEQYF.

The chain links TRBV6-6 to TRBJ2-3; D gene ambiguous. Trimming shortened V by 6 bases and J by 5 bases, and 9 bases separated the two germline ends. The germline V gene has CDR1 MNHNY and CDR2 SVGAGI (reference sequence). The CDR3 extends over 12 amino acids. The CDR3 coding sequence is TGTGCCAGCAGCCAACTTGGAGATACGCAGTATTTT. Translating it yields CASSQLGDTQYF.

The rearrangement uses TRBV5-1 and TRBJ1-4; D call uncertain. In germline, CDR1 is SGHRS, CDR2 YFSETQ. The CDR3 length is 18 residues. Deletions cut 0 bases from V and 2 bases from J, with 17 bases between. CDR3 sequence: CASSLGGVVMSTNEKLFF. In DNA form, the CDR3 reads TGCGCCAGCAGCTTGGGCGGGGTGGTAATGTCTACTAATGAAAAACTGTTTTTT.

The chain combines TRBV10-2 with TRBJ1-6; the D is unclear. V was pared by 2 bases and J by 14 bases, with 13 bases between. The CDR3 sequence is 13 residues long. In germline, CDR1 is WSHSY, CDR2 SAAADI. The CDR3 nucleotides are TGCGCCAGCAGTGAGGGAGGGAGTGGGACCCTCCACTTT. This encodes CASSEGGSGTLHF.

This clone has only one observation. The genes are TRBV10-3 and TRBJ2-1, with 8 bases aligning to TRBD1. Trimming at V came to 6 bases and at J to 5 bases, leaving 6 bases not matched to a gene. The germline gives CDR1 ENHRY, CDR2 SYGVKD. The CDR3 has 14 amino acids. As DNA, the CDR3 is TGTGCCATCAGGCCCTCGGGACAGGACAATGAGCAGTTCTTC. Amino acids: CAIRPSGQDNEQFF.

The chain's CDR3 is CASSPAGTAYEQYF. In DNA form, the CDR3 reads TGTGCCAGCAGTCCCGCCGGGACAGCTTACGAGCAGTACTTC. The genes are TRBV28 and TRBJ2-7; 7 bases line up with TRBD1. Looked up from germline, CDR1 is MDHEN and CDR2 is SYDVKM. J gave up 4 bases and V 5 bases, and 8 bases lay outside the gene matches. This CDR3 spans 14 amino acids.

The rearrangement links TRBV7-2 to TRBJ1-2; D call uncertain. This CDR3 comprises 11 residues. V dropped 5 bases and J dropped 8 bases, with 9 bases sitting between them. Germline V gene lookup returns CDR1 SGHTA and CDR2 FQGNSA. CDR3 residues: CASSPSLGYTF. CDR3 coding DNA: TGTGCCAGCAGCCCCTCGTTGGGCTACACCTTC.

The CDR3 coding sequence is TGTGCCAGCTCACCAAACAGGGAGGGTCAGCCCCAGCATTTT. Translating it yields CASSPNREGQPQHF. The chain combines TRBV18 with TRBJ1-5, with D perhaps matching TRBD1 (6 bases). The ends were cut back, 2 bases at V and 6 bases at J, with 11 bases in the middle. The CDR3 extends over 14 amino acids. CDR1 and CDR2 from the germline V gene are KGHSH and LQKENI.

The V and J genes are TRBV6-6 and TRBJ1-2; D is uncertain. The germline V gene encodes CDR1 MNHNY and CDR2 SVGAGI (reference sequence). Trimming removed 9 bases at V and 4 bases at J, with 15 bases between. CDR3 size: 13 residues. In nucleotides, the CDR3 is TGTGCCAGTTCTACCGGAGCGCTCTATGGCTACACCTTC. This sequence encodes CASSTGALYGYTF.

This clone has only a few counts. This chain joins TRBV5-3 and TRBJ1-1, with 8 bases matching TRBD1. TRBV5-3 is placed among ORFs of uncertain function. V lost 3 bases, J lost 11 bases, and 6 bases stayed unmatched. This CDR3 has 12 residues. The CDR3 here is CARSWTGFWAFF. The CDR3 DNA reads TGTGCCAGAAGCTGGACAGGGTTCTGGGCTTTCTTT.

The chain carries TRBV7-9 and TRBJ2-5, with D tentatively TRBD1 (6 bases). Trimming pared 4 bases from V and 5 bases from J, leaving 17 bases between. Per the germline V gene, CDR1 is SEHNR and CDR2 is FQNEAQ (reference sequence). This CDR3 is 15 amino acids long. The CDR3 spells CASSSTSGVRETQYF. In DNA form, the CDR3 reads TGTGCCAGCAGCTCGACCTCAGGGGTGCGGGAGACCCAGTACTTC.

This clone turned up a few times. CDR3 region: CASSLGQGYSNQPQHF. Here the CDR3 DNA reads TGTGCCAGCAGCTTAGGACAGGGCTATAGCAATCAGCCCCAGCATTTT. This chain uses TRBV7-8 with TRBJ1-5; 7 bases are a match to TRBD1. The CDR3 sequence is 16 residues long. The V and J ends lost 1 base and 0 bases, in that order; junction bases with no gene match: 3. Germline CDR1 SGHVS, CDR2 FQNEAQ.

This chain uses TRBV2 with TRBJ1-1; the D gene is possibly TRBD1 (6 bases). The CDR3 is 11 amino acids. The V gene lost 8 bases and the J gene lost 4 bases, with 8 bases spanning the gap. Germline CDR1 reads SNHLY; CDR2 reads FYNNEI. CDR3 region: CASSGVTEAFF. The CDR3 region has the DNA TGTGCCAGCTCAGGGGTCACTGAAGCTTTCTTT.

This clone was counted a single time. The chain is built from TRBV6-2 or TRBV6-3 and TRBJ2-4; 7 bases are a match to TRBD2. Unmatched junction bases numbered 9, after V lost 4 bases and J lost 3 bases. Germline CDR1 is MNHEY and CDR2 is SVGEGT. This CDR3 has 16 residues. The CDR3 spells CASSSHLGRGKNIQYF. The CDR3 DNA is TGTGCCAGCAGTTCCCACCTGGGGAGGGGCAAAAACATTCAGTACTTC.

The chain couples TRBV30 to TRBJ2-2; D may be TRBD2 (5 bases). This CDR3 spans 13 amino acids. The germline V and J ends were trimmed by 3 bases and 4 bases, with 9 bases remaining between them. CDR1 and CDR2 (germline): GTSNPN, SVGIG (reference sequence). For the CDR3, the DNA is TGTGCCTGGAGAGGTGGAGGCACCGGGGAGCTGTTTTTT. Translating it yields CAWRGGGTGELFF.